Presented here are 9 T cell receptor beta chains from one specimen sequenced in a study of early T cells in non-severe SARS-CoV-2 infection. TCRdb called the 5' RACE reads again in MiXCR, with one record for every CDR3 protein. The data contain some 40,000 distinct CDR3 sequences, 9.5% to 15% of them singletons. The sample taken for sequencing was whole blood. Receptor source: an adult who was a healthcare worker with PCR-confirmed SARS-CoV-2 infection or an uninfected control (not recorded which).

This clonotype was observed at least ten times. This chain uses TRBV10-3 with TRBJ1-5; 7 bases fit TRBD1. The CDR3 totals 14 residues. Trimming cost V 6 bases and J 3 bases; bases outside gene matches: 5. Germline CDR1 and CDR2: ENHRY and SYGVKD. This CDR3 reads CAISPTGSNQPQHF. In DNA, the CDR3 is TGTGCCATCAGCCCGACAGGGTCCAATCAGCCCCAGCATTTT.

There are many counts of this clonotype. V and J are TRBV11-1 and TRBJ2-7; D is perhaps TRBD1 (6 bases). Looked up from germline, CDR1 is SGHAT and CDR2 is FQDESV (reference sequence). Trimming cost V 5 bases and J 5 bases, with 19 bases left between them. The length of the CDR3 is 15 residues. The CDR3 spells CASSQIGRGINEQYF. CDR3 coding DNA: TGTGCCAGCAGCCAAATCGGCAGGGGCATCAACGAGCAGTACTTC.

This clonotype was counted at least ten times. The chain has TRBV7-2 and TRBJ2-7; no firm D call. With 1 base removed from V and 4 bases from J, the gap between germline ends came to 5 bases. This CDR3 comprises 12 residues. Germline CDR1 SGHTA, CDR2 FQGNSA. CDR3: CASSLVRYEQYF. The DNA for the CDR3 is TGTGCCAGCAGCTTAGTTCGTTACGAGCAGTACTTC.

This rearrangement joins TRBV29-1 to TRBJ2-7; D ambiguous. V shed 0 bases and J shed 11 bases, with 11 bases lying between them. Looked up from germline, CDR1 is SQVTM and CDR2 is ANQGSEA. This CDR3 has 11 amino acids. CDR3 amino acids: CSVEDGDMEYF. DNA of the CDR3: TGCAGCGTTGAAGATGGGGATATGGAGTACTTC.

The rearrangement links TRBV7-2 to TRBJ2-1; no reliable D call. The germline V and J ends were trimmed by 2 bases and 7 bases, with 9 bases remaining between them. The CDR3 covers 13 residues. Germline CDR1 and CDR2: SGHTA and FQGNSA. The CDR3 is CASSLSAENEQFF. CDR3 DNA: TGTGCCAGCAGCTTATCCGCGGAGAATGAGCAGTTCTTC.

This clonotype is labeled medium-sized. The rearrangement uses TRBV6-2 or TRBV6-3 and TRBJ2-1; D gene unclear. CDR3 length: 14 amino acids. Germline assignment: CDR1 MNHEY and CDR2 SVGEGT. The V gene lost 2 bases and the J gene lost 0 bases, with 5 bases spanning the gap. CDR3 sequence (DNA): TGTGCCAGCAGTTACGAGGACTCCTACAATGAGCAGTTCTTC. It encodes CASSYEDSYNEQFF.

This clonotype was detected a few times. This chain connects TRBV4-1 to TRBJ1-6, with 9 bases lining up with TRBD1. Germline V gene sequence: CDR1 MGHRA, CDR2 YSYEKL. The V gene end was trimmed by 5 bases and the J gene end by 10 bases; junction bases not matched to a gene: 9. The CDR3 is 15 residues long. DNA for the CDR3: TGCGCCAGCAGCGTCCGACAGGGGGGTCTCTCACCCCTCCACTTT. Protein sequence: CASSVRQGGLSPLHF.

In its sample, this clonotype was seen many times. J is TRBJ2-1 and V is TRBV3-1; 7 nucleotides align to TRBD2. With V trimmed by 1 base and J by 0 bases, 3 bases remained unmatched. The CDR3 totals 16 residues. The V gene's germline CDR1 is LGHDT and CDR2 YNNKEL (reference sequence). In DNA, the CDR3 is TGTGCCAGCAGCCAAGGGGCTAGCGGCTCCTACAATGAGCAGTTCTTC. Amino acids: CASSQGASGSYNEQFF.

The genes are TRBV29-1 and TRBJ1-1; no definite D call. V dropped 6 bases and J dropped 0 bases, with 14 bases sitting between them. This CDR3 has 14 amino acids. Germline-derived CDR1 and CDR2 are SQVTM and ANQGSEA. The DNA for the CDR3 is TGCAGCGTGTTCTCGGTAACCCTGAACACTGAAGCTTTCTTT. Amino acid sequence: CSVFSVTLNTEAFF.